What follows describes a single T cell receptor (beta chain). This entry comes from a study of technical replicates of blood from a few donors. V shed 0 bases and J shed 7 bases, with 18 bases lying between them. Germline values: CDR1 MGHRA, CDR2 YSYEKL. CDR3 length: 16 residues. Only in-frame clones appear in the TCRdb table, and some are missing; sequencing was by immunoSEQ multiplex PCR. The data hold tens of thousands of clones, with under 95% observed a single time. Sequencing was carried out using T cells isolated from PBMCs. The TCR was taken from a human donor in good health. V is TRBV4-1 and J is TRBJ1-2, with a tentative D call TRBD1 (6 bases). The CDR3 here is CASSQERGGYLTGYTF. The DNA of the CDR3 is TGCGCCAGCAGCCAAGAGAGGGGGGGATATCTCACTGGCTACACCTTC.